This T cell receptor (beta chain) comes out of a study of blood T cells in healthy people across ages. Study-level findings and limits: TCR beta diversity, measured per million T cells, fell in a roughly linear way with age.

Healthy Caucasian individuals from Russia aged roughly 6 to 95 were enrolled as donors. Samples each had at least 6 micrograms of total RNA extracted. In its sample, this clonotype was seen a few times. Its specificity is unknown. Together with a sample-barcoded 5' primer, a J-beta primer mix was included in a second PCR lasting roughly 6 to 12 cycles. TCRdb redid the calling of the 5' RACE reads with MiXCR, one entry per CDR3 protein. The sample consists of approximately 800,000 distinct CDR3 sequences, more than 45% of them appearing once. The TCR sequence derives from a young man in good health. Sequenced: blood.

CDR3 loop: CASSQGTSGRKSNEQFF. The CDR3 DNA is TGCGCCAGCAGCCAAGGGACTAGCGGGAGGAAAAGCAATGAGCAGTTCTTC. The chain recombines TRBV4-3 with TRBJ2-1; TRBD2 agrees at 14 bases. The CDR3 has 17 amino acids. From germline, CDR1 is LGHNA and CDR2 YSLEER. V dropped 1 base and J dropped 6; count of bases not matched to a gene: 5.